One sample yielded the 19 T cell receptor beta chains listed below, sequenced in a study of T cell changes during pregnancy in multiple sclerosis. The method was immunoSEQ multiplex PCR; TCRdb's version includes in-frame clones alone and lacks a portion of them. The table records more than 65,000 clones, approximately 93% of them present only once. The starting material was peripheral blood, obtained in the first trimester of pregnancy. The source of these receptors is a female donor with multiple sclerosis, enrolled in a pregnancy study.

The CDR3 loop reads CASSLGAGTGVPGELFF. CDR3 sequence (DNA): TGTGCCAGCAGTTTAGGGGCCGGGACAGGGGTCCCCGGGGAGCTGTTTTTT. The chain uses TRBV27 and TRBJ2-2, with 10 nucleotides matching TRBD1. With V trimmed by 2 bases and J by 6 bases, 9 bases remained unmatched. Germline values: CDR1 MNHEY, CDR2 SMNVEV (reference sequence). The CDR3 is 17 residues long.

The chain is built from TRBV7-3 and TRBJ1-1; the match to TRBD1 covers 9 bases. In germline, CDR1 is SGHTA, CDR2 FQGTGA. The CDR3 extends over 14 amino acids. After removal of 2 bases from V and 3 bases from J, the junction contained 1 base not matched to a gene. The CDR3 bases are TGTGCCAGCAGCTTAGGACAGGGGTACACTGAAGCTTTCTTT. Protein: CASSLGQGYTEAFF.

The rearrangement links TRBV28 to TRBJ1-2; no clear D gene. The germline V and J ends were trimmed by 2 bases and 6 bases, with 16 bases remaining between them. CDR1 and CDR2 (germline): MDHEN, SYDVKM. CDR3 length equals 15 residues. CDR3 nucleotide sequence: TGTGCCAGCAGTTTAAAGCCCACAGCGGTTGATGGCTACACCTTC. Translated, it gives CASSLKPTAVDGYTF.

The gene calls are TRBV30 and TRBJ2-7, with a tentative D call TRBD1 (5 bases). Germline CDR1 and CDR2: GTSNPN and SVGIG (reference sequence). This CDR3 comprises 12 residues. V was trimmed by 2 bases and J by 11 bases, leaving 16 bases between them. The CDR3 sequence: CAWSPTGIFKYF. In DNA, the CDR3 is TGTGCCTGGAGTCCCACAGGAATATTTAAGTACTTC.

This clone was seen just once. V usage is TRBV19 and J usage is TRBJ1-1; D may be TRBD1 (5 bases). Trimming removed 3 bases at V and 6 bases at J, with 11 bases between. Germline V gene sequence: CDR1 LNHDA, CDR2 SQIVND (reference sequence). The CDR3 contains 13 residues. CDR3 amino acids: CASSIGGSAEAFF. The CDR3 DNA reads TGTGCCAGTAGTATCGGGGGTTCGGCTGAAGCTTTCTTT.

V and J are TRBV5-6 and TRBJ2-7, with D perhaps TRBD1 (6 bases). Trimming cost V 3 bases and J 9 bases, with 10 bases left between them. This CDR3 is 11 amino acids long. Germline CDR1 and CDR2: SGHDT and YYEEEE. The CDR3 loop reads CASSSGVGQYF. CDR3 sequence (DNA): TGTGCCAGCAGCTCAGGGGTGGGGCAGTACTTC.

The chain combines TRBV28 with TRBJ1-6; D perhaps matches TRBD1 (5 bases). V lost 7 bases, J lost 0 bases, and 13 bases lay in between. CDR1 and CDR2 from the germline V gene are MDHEN and SYDVKM. The CDR3 consists of 16 residues. The CDR3 DNA reads TGTGCCAGCACCCCGCGGGGGAGCTCCTATAATTCACCCCTCCACTTT. Its translation: CASTPRGSSYNSPLHF.

V is TRBV19 and J is TRBJ2-7, with 8 bases matching TRBD1. CDR1 is LNHDA, CDR2 SQIVND, per germline (reference sequence). Losses at the gene ends were 4 bases for V and 0 bases for J; bases not matched to a gene: 5. This CDR3 is built from 15 residues. CDR3: CASSNGQGTSYEQYF. CDR3 bases: TGTGCCAGTAGTAATGGACAGGGTACCTCCTACGAGCAGTACTTC.

The chain is built from TRBV30 and TRBJ2-7, with D perhaps TRBD2 (5 bases). CDR1 GTSNPN and CDR2 SVGIG come from the germline V gene (reference sequence). The V end was cut by 1 base, the J end by 3 bases, with 7 bases between. The CDR3 is 12 amino acids. Here the CDR3 DNA reads TGTGCCTGGAGTGCGGGGTACTACGAGCAGTACTTC. Residues: CAWSAGYYEQYF.

The J gene is TRBJ1-1, the V gene TRBV5-1, with no clear D. V lost 4 bases, J lost 1 base, and 11 bases lay in between. CDR3 length equals 14 residues. CDR1 is SGHRS and CDR2 is YFSETQ in the germline V gene. The CDR3 DNA sequence: TGCGCCAGCAGCCCCGCAGGAAAGAACACTGAAGCTTTCTTT. Residues: CASSPAGKNTEAFF.

This clone was counted a single time. The J gene is TRBJ2-1, the V gene TRBV7-3, with 9 bases lining up with TRBD2. With 5 bases clipped from V and 4 bases from J, the junction kept 6 bases outside the gene matches. This CDR3 comprises 15 residues. Germline-derived CDR1 and CDR2 are SGHTA and FQGTGA. CDR3 in amino acids: CASSHSGSRYNEQFF. Written as DNA, the CDR3 is TGTGCCAGCAGCCATAGCGGGAGTAGGTACAATGAGCAGTTCTTC.

The V and J genes are TRBV6-1 and TRBJ1-6; D is unclear. The CDR3 contains 17 residues. Between the trimmed V and J ends, which lost 0 bases and 9 bases, there was a span of 18 bases. CDR1 MNHNS and CDR2 SASEGT come from the germline V gene. DNA of the CDR3: TGTGCCAGCAGTGAAGCGGTGATCACCTCCAGTGGTTCACCCCTCCACTTT. As protein: CASSEAVITSSGSPLHF.

This clone showed up just a few times. CDR3 nucleotides: TGTGCCAGCAGTGAACGTTCGGAGGGGCCCCATAATTCACCCCTCCACTTT. It translates to CASSERSEGPHNSPLHF. The V call is TRBV6-1, the J call TRBJ1-6, with D possibly being TRBD1 (5 bases). This CDR3 has 17 residues. The V end was cut by 2 bases, the J end by 5 bases, with 16 bases between. The germline gives CDR1 MNHNS, CDR2 SASEGT.

In DNA form, the CDR3 reads TGTGCCAGCAGCTTGGGACAGTTCTCTGGGGCCAACGTCCTGACTTTC. As protein: CASSLGQFSGANVLTF. V usage is TRBV5-4 and J usage is TRBJ2-6, with a tentative D call TRBD1 (5 bases). V was clipped by 0 bases and J by 0 bases, with 7 bases between them. Germline CDR1 reads SGHNT; CDR2 reads YYREEE (reference sequence). This CDR3 has 16 amino acids.

This chain uses TRBV30 with TRBJ2-1; 11 positions agree with TRBD2. The germline CDR1 and CDR2 sequences are GTSNPN and SVGIG (reference sequence). This CDR3 comprises 15 residues. J gave up 6 bases and V 2 bases, and 6 bases lay outside the gene matches. CDR3 coding DNA: TGTGCCTGGAGTTGGTTAGCGGGAGGGCCCAATGAGCAGTTCTTC. Translated, it gives CAWSWLAGGPNEQFF.

The chain uses TRBV10-3 and TRBJ2-3, with D hard to call. CDR3 length equals 15 residues. V dropped 1 base and J dropped 0 bases, with 8 bases sitting between them. Germline V gene lookup returns CDR1 ENHRY and CDR2 SYGVKD. This chain's CDR3 is CAISEFATSTDTQYF. DNA for the CDR3: TGTGCCATCAGTGAGTTCGCGACTAGCACAGATACGCAGTATTTT.

The chain joins TRBV5-6 to TRBJ2-1, with 16 bases lining up with TRBD2. With V trimmed by 4 bases and J by 7 bases, 8 bases remained unmatched. Germline V lookup: CDR1 SGHDT, CDR2 YYEEEE. The CDR3 loop spans 17 amino acids. The CDR3, as DNA: TGTGCCAGCAGCGCCGGGACTAGCGGGAGGGCCTTTAATGAGCAGTTCTTC. It encodes CASSAGTSGRAFNEQFF.

V usage is TRBV28 and J usage is TRBJ1-5; D call uncertain. V shed 8 bases and J shed 7 bases, with 15 bases lying between them. This CDR3 is built from 13 residues. Germline V gene data show CDR1 as MDHEN and CDR2 as SYDVKM. The CDR3 sequence: CASVSLGIQPQHF. CDR3 sequence (DNA): TGTGCCAGCGTTTCGCTAGGAATCCAGCCCCAGCATTTT.

This chain links TRBV19 with TRBJ2-2; 12 bases are shared with TRBD1. This CDR3 contains 19 residues. Trimming at V came to 3 bases and at J to 4 bases, leaving 12 bases not matched to a gene. Germline lookup yields CDR1 LNHDA and CDR2 SQIVND (reference sequence). CDR3 sequence reads: CASSIRFGTGGRGTGELFF. In nucleotides, the CDR3 is TGTGCCAGTAGTATTCGCTTCGGGACAGGGGGCCGAGGCACCGGGGAGCTGTTTTTT.